The 18 T cell receptor beta chains below come from one sample, sequenced in a study of Ad26.COV2.S vaccination and SARS-CoV-2 variants (dated by TCRdb to the early 2020s). Per the publication, the treatment or condition label means: about 20 received Ad26.COV2.S at low or high dose, single or two shots; several received placebo; per-sample allocation not given. For vaccine and placebo recipients, the sequenced repertoires came from samples collected on day 63 after the first injection. Library method: the immunoSEQ multiplex PCR assay. Drawn from immuneACCESS, this table holds only the in-frame rearrangements with V and J called that TCRdb kept. Clones are partly lost; checked studies trace under half to an unresolved V gene and leave the rest unexplained. This sample gives 200,000 to 250,000 clones in total; 88% of them show up just once. The top ten clonotypes cover roughly 10% of the sample.

The sequencing used peripheral blood, collected in a trial of Ad26.COV2.S vaccine versus placebo. These receptors all stem from a person between 18 and 65 years old who received the Ad26.COV2.S COVID-19 vaccine or a placebo.

The chain uses TRBV28 and TRBJ2-1; 9 bases line up with TRBD2. The CDR3 spans 13 residues. The V segment lost 7 bases and the J segment 14 bases; nucleotides outside the gene matches: 12. CDR1 is MDHEN and CDR2 is SYDVKM in the germline V gene. In nucleotides, the CDR3 is TGTGCCAGCATTTCGCGCGGGGGGGGTGAAGAGTTCTTC. It translates to CASISRGGGEEFF.

The chain is built from TRBV7-9 and TRBJ1-4, with D maybe TRBD1 (5 bases). Germline V CDR1 and CDR2: SEHNR, FQNEAQ (reference sequence). The CDR3 totals 14 residues. V was cut by 6 bases and J by 6 bases, with 14 bases left in between. Written as DNA, the CDR3 is TGTGCCAGCAGTCCCGACAGTTCTGATGAAAAACTGTTTTTT. Its translation: CASSPDSSDEKLFF.

The DNA for the CDR3 is TGTGCCAGCAGCTTAGCCGGGACAGGGCCAACAGATACGCAGTATTTT. Protein product: CASSLAGTGPTDTQYF. The chain combines TRBV11-2 with TRBJ2-3; 9 positions match TRBD1. This CDR3 spans 16 amino acids. Germline V gene lookup returns CDR1 SGHAT and CDR2 FQNNGV. Trimming took 1 base from V and 3 from J; bases not matched to a gene: 5.

The chain combines TRBV5-5 with TRBJ2-6; no clear D. The CDR3 extends over 15 amino acids. V shed 1 base and J shed 1 base, with 6 bases lying between them. In germline, CDR1 is SGHKS, CDR2 YYEKEE (reference sequence). CDR3 residues: CASSLWRSGANVLTF. DNA for the CDR3: TGTGCCAGCAGCTTGTGGAGATCTGGGGCCAACGTCCTGACTTTC.

The chain uses TRBV5-4 and TRBJ2-6; D remains unclear. The V end lost 1 base, the J end lost 0 bases, and 5 bases lay between the germline ends. Germline-derived CDR1 and CDR2 are SGHNT and YYREEE (reference sequence). This CDR3 has 15 residues. The CDR3 DNA is TGTGCCAGCAGCTTGCCCCTCTCTGGGGCCAACGTCCTGACTTTC. It is translated as CASSLPLSGANVLTF.

This chain links TRBV10-3 with TRBJ1-1, with D tentatively TRBD1 (5 bases). The CDR3 has 16 residues. V was cut by 0 bases and J by 0 bases, with 11 bases left in between. Germline V gene data show CDR1 as ENHRY and CDR2 as SYGVKD. The CDR3 loop is CAISESSGTMNTEAFF. In DNA form, the CDR3 reads TGTGCCATCAGTGAGTCTTCCGGGACCATGAACACTGAAGCTTTCTTT.

The chain couples TRBV10-2 to TRBJ1-1, with 9 bases lining up with TRBD1. The germline CDR1 and CDR2 sequences are WSHSY and SAAADI. J gave up 5 bases and V 5 bases, and 6 bases lay outside the gene matches. The CDR3 length is 14 residues. The CDR3 DNA follows: TGCGCCAGCAGTCGGGACAGGGTAGGGACTGAAGCTTTCTTT. Its protein product is CASSRDRVGTEAFF.

The rearrangement uses TRBV6-5 and TRBJ1-5; tentative D call: TRBD1 (5 bases). The V gene lost 8 bases and the J gene lost 10 bases, with 18 bases spanning the gap. The CDR3 runs 13 residues. Per the germline V gene, CDR1 is MNHEY and CDR2 is SVGAGI. The CDR3 here is CASGPQGTSPQHF. The CDR3 region has the DNA TGTGCCAGCGGCCCGCAGGGAACCTCCCCCCAGCATTTT.

This clone has a single count. The chain joins TRBV6-6 to TRBJ2-4; 9 nucleotides line up with TRBD1. The germline CDR1 and CDR2 sequences are MNHNY and SVGAGI (reference sequence). The CDR3 is 14 residues long. V was clipped by 5 bases and J by 5 bases; unmatched bases: 4. Written as DNA, the CDR3 is TGTGCCAGCAGTGGGACAGGGAGTGAAAACATTCAGTACTTC. It encodes CASSGTGSENIQYF.

The chain joins TRBV6-5 to TRBJ1-6; D not resolved. Germline values: CDR1 MNHEY, CDR2 SVGAGI. The ends were cut back, 6 bases at V and 9 bases at J, with 12 bases in the middle. This CDR3 is 13 amino acids long. The CDR3 sequence is CASSLALGSPLHF. CDR3 coding DNA: TGTGCCAGCAGCTTGGCCTTGGGTTCACCCCTCCACTTT.

This chain links TRBV5-1 with TRBJ1-1; 7 positions match TRBD1. Germline assignment: CDR1 SGHRS and CDR2 YFSETQ. This CDR3 has 12 amino acids. Losses at the gene ends were 3 bases for V and 5 bases for J; bases not matched to a gene: 1. The CDR3 coding sequence is TGCGCCAGCAGCTCCAGGGGGACTGAAGCTTTCTTT. It codes for CASSSRGTEAFF.

This chain links TRBV11-2 with TRBJ2-3; 8 bases match TRBD1. This CDR3 has 16 amino acids. V shed 2 bases and J 1 base; nucleotides not matched to a gene: 5. Germline assignment: CDR1 SGHAT and CDR2 FQNNGV. This CDR3 is CASSLRTGLGTDTQYF. DNA for the CDR3: TGTGCCAGCAGCTTAAGGACAGGGTTGGGCACAGATACGCAGTATTTT.

The gene calls are TRBV24-1 and TRBJ1-5; D not resolved. This CDR3 region has 13 residues. Trimming pared 4 bases from V and 3 bases from J, leaving 6 bases between. Germline V gene data show CDR1 as KGHDR and CDR2 as SFDVKD. The CDR3 bases are TGTGCCACCAGTGAAGGGTCCAATCAGCCCCAGCATTTT. This sequence encodes CATSEGSNQPQHF.

V is TRBV5-8 and J is TRBJ2-7, with 9 bases aligning to TRBD1. This CDR3 is 13 amino acids long. Germline V gives CDR1 SGHTS, CDR2 YDEGEE. The V and J ends lost 8 bases and 2 bases, in that order; junction bases with no gene match: 5. The CDR3 sequence: CASWDREPYEQYF. DNA of the CDR3: TGTGCCAGTTGGGACAGGGAGCCCTACGAGCAGTACTTC.

The chain has TRBV19 and TRBJ1-4; D gene uncertain. This CDR3 has 15 residues. V was cut by 7 bases and J by 7 bases, with 19 bases left in between. Germline lookup yields CDR1 LNHDA and CDR2 SQIVND (reference sequence). The CDR3 region is CASTLAGGPGEKLFF. The CDR3 DNA reads as TGTGCCAGTACCTTGGCGGGAGGCCCTGGTGAAAAACTGTTTTTT. The full variable domain, rest sourced from reference TRBV19 and TRBJ1-4, is DGGITQSPKYLFRKEGQNVTLSCEQNLNHDAMYWYRQDPGQGLRLIYYSQIVNDFQKGDIAEGYSVSREKKESFPLTVTSAQKNPTAFYLCASTLAGGPGEKLFFGSGTQLSVL.

Of note for this clone: Other nucleotide sequences in the sample specify the same CDR3. This chain joins TRBV7-9 and TRBJ2-2; D unresolved. V gave up 5 bases and J gave up 2 bases, with 3 bases separating them. CDR1 and CDR2 (germline): SEHNR, FQNEAQ (reference sequence). This CDR3 has 12 amino acids. The CDR3, as DNA: TGTGCCAGCAGCCCAAACACCGGGGAGCTGTTTTTT. Protein sequence: CASSPNTGELFF.

This clone was seen a handful of times. The sample holds other DNA sequences that translate to the same CDR3. This rearrangement joins TRBV7-3 to TRBJ2-5, with a weak D call TRBD1 (5 bases). The CDR3 runs 13 residues. Germline V gives CDR1 SGHTA, CDR2 FQGTGA. The germline V and J ends were trimmed by 4 bases and 5 bases, with 11 bases remaining between them. The CDR3 loop is CASSSQPGETQYF. As DNA, the CDR3 is TGTGCCAGCAGCTCTCAGCCAGGGGAGACCCAGTACTTC.

The gene calls are TRBV4-2 and TRBJ1-2; a weak D match, TRBD1 (5 bases). CDR1 is LGHNA, CDR2 YNFKEQ, per germline. The CDR3 has 16 amino acids. V was clipped by 4 bases and J by 4 bases, with 19 bases between them. This CDR3 is CASSPSGESPFYGYTF. The DNA of the CDR3 is TGTGCCAGCAGCCCCTCGGGGGAGTCCCCCTTCTATGGCTACACCTTC.